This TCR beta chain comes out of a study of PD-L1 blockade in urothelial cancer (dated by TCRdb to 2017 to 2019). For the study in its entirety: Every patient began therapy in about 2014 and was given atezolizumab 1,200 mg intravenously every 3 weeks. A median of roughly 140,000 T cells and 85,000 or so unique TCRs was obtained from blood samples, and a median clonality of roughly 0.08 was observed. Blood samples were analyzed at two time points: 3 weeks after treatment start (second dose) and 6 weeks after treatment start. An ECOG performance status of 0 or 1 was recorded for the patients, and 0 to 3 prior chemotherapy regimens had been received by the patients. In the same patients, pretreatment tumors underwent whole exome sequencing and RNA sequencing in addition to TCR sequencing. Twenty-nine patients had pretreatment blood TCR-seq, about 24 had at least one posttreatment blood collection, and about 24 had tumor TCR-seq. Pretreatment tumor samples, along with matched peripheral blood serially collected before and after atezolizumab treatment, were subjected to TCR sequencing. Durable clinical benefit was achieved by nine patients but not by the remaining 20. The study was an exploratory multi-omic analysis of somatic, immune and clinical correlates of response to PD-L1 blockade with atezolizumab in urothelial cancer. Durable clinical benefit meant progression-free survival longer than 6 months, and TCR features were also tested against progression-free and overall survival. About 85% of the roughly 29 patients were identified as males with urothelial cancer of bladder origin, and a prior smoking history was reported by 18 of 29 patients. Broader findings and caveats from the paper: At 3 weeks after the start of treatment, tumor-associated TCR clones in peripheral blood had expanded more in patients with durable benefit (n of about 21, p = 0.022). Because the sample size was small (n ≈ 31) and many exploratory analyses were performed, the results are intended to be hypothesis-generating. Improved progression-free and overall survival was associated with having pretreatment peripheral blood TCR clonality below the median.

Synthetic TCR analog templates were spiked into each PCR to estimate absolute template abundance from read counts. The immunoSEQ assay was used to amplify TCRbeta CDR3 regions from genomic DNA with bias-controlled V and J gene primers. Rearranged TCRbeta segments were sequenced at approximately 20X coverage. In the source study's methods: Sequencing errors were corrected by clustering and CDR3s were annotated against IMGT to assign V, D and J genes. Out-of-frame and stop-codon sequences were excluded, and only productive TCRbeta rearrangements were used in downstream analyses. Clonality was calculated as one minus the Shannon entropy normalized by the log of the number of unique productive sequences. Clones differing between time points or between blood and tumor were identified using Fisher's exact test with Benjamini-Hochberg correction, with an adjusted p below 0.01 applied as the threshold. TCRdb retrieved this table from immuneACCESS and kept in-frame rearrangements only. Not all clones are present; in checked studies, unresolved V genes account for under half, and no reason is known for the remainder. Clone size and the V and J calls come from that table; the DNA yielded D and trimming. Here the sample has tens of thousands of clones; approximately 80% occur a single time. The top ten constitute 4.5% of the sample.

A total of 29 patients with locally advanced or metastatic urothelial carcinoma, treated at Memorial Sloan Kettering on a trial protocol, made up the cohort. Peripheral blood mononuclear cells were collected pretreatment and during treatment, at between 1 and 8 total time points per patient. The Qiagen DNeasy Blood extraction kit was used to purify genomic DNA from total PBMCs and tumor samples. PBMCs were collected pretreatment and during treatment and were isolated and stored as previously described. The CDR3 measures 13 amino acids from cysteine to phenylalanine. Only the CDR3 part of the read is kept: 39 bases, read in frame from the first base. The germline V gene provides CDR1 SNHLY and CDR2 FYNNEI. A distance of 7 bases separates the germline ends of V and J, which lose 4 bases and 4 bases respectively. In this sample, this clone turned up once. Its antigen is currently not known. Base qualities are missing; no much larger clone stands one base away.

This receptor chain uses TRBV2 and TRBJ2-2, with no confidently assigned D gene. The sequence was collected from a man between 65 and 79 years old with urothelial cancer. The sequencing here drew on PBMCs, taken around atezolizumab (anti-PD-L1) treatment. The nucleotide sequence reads TGTGCCAGCAGTGTGACACCCACCGGGGAGCTGTTTTTT. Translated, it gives CASSVTPTGELFF.